Sequencing of this TCR beta chain was carried out in a study of response to subunit inactivated influenza vaccine. Study-wide points: New T cells are recruited in small numbers by each seasonal influenza vaccination, according to the authors' suggestion.

MiXCR, applied by TCRdb to the RT-PCR reads, yields one record per CDR3 protein. The data hold roughly 760,000 distinct CDR3 sequences, with approximately 22% observed a single time. For this clonotype: Antigen unknown.

Looked up from germline, CDR1 is SQVTM and CDR2 is ANQGSEA. CDR3 length: 14 amino acids. V was cut by 1 base and J by 0 bases, with 6 bases left in between. The chain has TRBV29-1 and TRBJ2-2; D is possibly TRBD2 (5 bases). The TCR originated in a man aged 45-60 years who received an inactivated influenza vaccine. Sequences were derived from PBMCs from blood, sampled more than 4 days after vaccination. The DNA for the CDR3 is TGCAGCGTTGAAGCCGGGGCGAACACCGGGGAGCTGTTTTTT. Translation: CSVEAGANTGELFF.